One and the same sample provided the 21 T cell receptor beta chains below, sequenced in a study of graft-versus-host responses after intestinal transplantation. The repertoire was sequenced with immunoSEQ multiplex PCR; TCRdb's copy has only in-frame clones and lacks some. The sample yields 85,000 to 100,000 clones, roughly 83% seen once. The specimen was PBMCs, collected 255 days after intestinal transplant. All receptors come from a human patient who received an intestinal transplant, so some T cells may come from the graft donor.

The rearrangement uses TRBV20-1 and TRBJ2-3; D remains ambiguous. The CDR3 extends over 10 amino acids. Trimming cost V 3 bases and J 10 bases, with 8 bases left between them. The V gene's germline CDR1 is DFQATT and CDR2 SNEGSKA (reference sequence). For the CDR3, the DNA is TGCAGTGCTAGGACCCCGGCGCAGTATTTT. It translates to CSARTPAQYF.

V and J are TRBV29-1 and TRBJ2-5, with 12 bases that match TRBD2. Germline values: CDR1 SQVTM, CDR2 ANQGSEA. The CDR3 covers 14 residues. J lost 5 bases, V lost 5 bases, and 6 bases had no gene match. The CDR3 bases are TGCAGCGTTTCTCTAGCGGGGGGGCGGGAGACCCAGTACTTC. Encoded protein: CSVSLAGGRETQYF. Together with reference TRBV29-1 and TRBJ2-5, the CDR3 gives the full variable domain: SAVISQKPSRDICQRGTSLTIQCQVDSQVTMMFWYRQQPGQSLTLIATANQGSEATYESGFVIDKFPISRPNLTFSTLTVSNMSPEDSSIYLCSVSLAGGRETQYFGPGTRLLVL.

V gene TRBV5-1 combines with J gene TRBJ2-1, with 10 bases aligning to TRBD1. The CDR3 loop spans 18 amino acids. Germline CDR1 and CDR2: SGHRS and YFSETQ. V shed 4 bases, J shed 0 bases, and the junction held 10 bases outside the gene matches. The CDR3 reads CASSRDRGGPYSYNEQFF. The CDR3 nucleotides are TGCGCCAGCAGCCGGGACAGGGGTGGCCCTTACTCCTACAATGAGCAGTTCTTC.

The chain recombines TRBV19 with TRBJ1-1; tentatively, D is TRBD1 (6 bases). V was trimmed by 7 bases and J by 3 bases, leaving 27 bases between them. The CDR3 covers 18 residues. From germline, CDR1 is LNHDA and CDR2 SQIVND (reference sequence). This CDR3 is CASIAVSGDKARDTEAFF. In nucleotides, the CDR3 is TGTGCCAGTATCGCTGTTTCGGGGGACAAAGCCAGGGACACTGAAGCTTTCTTT.

The chain couples TRBV9 to TRBJ2-2; perhaps TRBD1 as D (6 bases). Looked up from germline, CDR1 is SGDLS and CDR2 is YYNGEE. The CDR3 covers 15 residues. V shed 0 bases and J shed 7 bases, with 13 bases lying between them. CDR3 protein: CASSVEAGVDGELFF. The CDR3 region has the DNA TGTGCCAGCAGCGTAGAGGCAGGGGTGGACGGGGAGCTGTTTTTT.

The chain carries TRBV5-1 and TRBJ2-1, with no clear D. Germline-derived CDR1 and CDR2 are SGHRS and YFSETQ. Trimming removed 5 bases at V and 10 bases at J, with 13 bases between. The CDR3 sequence is 12 residues long. This CDR3 is CASRLGLSEQFF. Here the CDR3 DNA reads TGCGCCAGCAGGCTTGGCCTTTCAGAGCAGTTCTTC.

The rearrangement joins TRBV11-2 to TRBJ1-5, with no clear D. The V gene's germline CDR1 is SGHAT and CDR2 FQNNGV. V gave up 1 base and J gave up 1 base, with 8 bases separating them. The CDR3 consists of 15 residues. The CDR3 DNA follows: TGTGCCAGCAGCTTAGTCGGCGGAAGCAATCAGCCCCAGCATTTT. Translated, it gives CASSLVGGSNQPQHF.

This clone was counted many times. V is TRBV7-6 and J is TRBJ2-7; 13 bases line up with TRBD2. Germline values: CDR1 SGHVS, CDR2 FNYEAQ. The CDR3 covers 15 residues. After removal of 3 bases from V and 5 bases from J, the junction contained 4 bases not matched to a gene. This CDR3 reads CASSLGLAGRNEQYF. CDR3 coding DNA: TGTGCCAGCAGCTTGGGACTAGCGGGAAGGAACGAGCAGTACTTC.

V gene TRBV11-3 combines with J gene TRBJ2-1; 8 nucleotides line up with TRBD1. The CDR3 length is 16 residues. The V and J ends lost 5 bases and 3 bases, in that order; junction bases with no gene match: 9. Looked up from germline, CDR1 is SGHNT and CDR2 is YENEEA. CDR3 nucleotides: TGTGCCAGCAGCGCTACGGGACAGGCGATCTACAATGAGCAGTTCTTC. Translation gives CASSATGQAIYNEQFF.

DNA of the CDR3: TGTGCCAGTAGTACCGGACTGGTTTACAATGAGCAGTTCTTC. Translation: CASSTGLVYNEQFF. This chain joins TRBV19 and TRBJ2-1; tentative D call: TRBD2 (5 bases). Trimming removed 4 bases at V and 4 bases at J, with 11 bases between. The V gene's germline CDR1 is LNHDA and CDR2 SQIVND (reference sequence). The CDR3 totals 14 residues.

The chain combines TRBV5-1 with TRBJ2-7, with 8 bases aligning to TRBD2. The germline V gene encodes CDR1 SGHRS and CDR2 YFSETQ. The CDR3 is 14 residues long. J gave up 7 bases and V 1 base, and 7 bases lay outside the gene matches. CDR3 protein: CASSLRRGGQEQYF. As DNA, the CDR3 is TGCGCCAGCAGCTTGAGACGGGGGGGCCAGGAGCAGTACTTC.

The rearrangement joins TRBV6-6 to TRBJ1-2; D may be TRBD1 (6 bases). V was trimmed by 2 bases and J by 5 bases, leaving 18 bases between them. CDR1 is MNHNY, CDR2 SVGAGI, per germline (reference sequence). The CDR3 has 16 amino acids. CDR3 in DNA: TGTGCCAGCAGTTACGGGGGGGCGCGGAGGGAGTATGGCTACACCTTC. Amino acids: CASSYGGARREYGYTF.

The chain combines TRBV28 with TRBJ1-5; the D is unclear. Germline V gives CDR1 MDHEN, CDR2 SYDVKM. Trimming left V 3 bases short and J 4 bases short, with 7 bases between. The CDR3 runs 13 residues. CDR3 nucleotide sequence: TGTGCCAGCAGTTTCAGGAGAAATCAGCCCCAGCATTTT. Its protein product is CASSFRRNQPQHF.

The chain employs TRBV4-2 and TRBJ2-3; the D gene could be TRBD1 or TRBD2 (5 bases each). CDR1 and CDR2 (germline): LGHNA, YNFKEQ. The length of the CDR3 is 17 residues. V was pared by 3 bases and J by 0 bases, with 16 bases between. Here the CDR3 reads CASSQFPRDGSTDTQYF. As DNA, the CDR3 is TGTGCCAGCAGCCAGTTCCCCCGGGACGGAAGCACAGATACGCAGTATTTT.

The genes are TRBV28 and TRBJ2-7, with D maybe TRBD2 (5 bases). With 5 bases removed from V and 6 bases from J, the gap between germline ends came to 17 bases. The length of the CDR3 is 14 residues. Germline values: CDR1 MDHEN, CDR2 SYDVKM. The DNA of the CDR3 is TGTGCCAGCAGTCCAGCGGTAGTTCCTGGCGAGCAGTACGTC. This translates into CASSPAVVPGEQYV.

The rearrangement uses TRBV4-1 and TRBJ2-1; the match to TRBD1 covers 7 bases. V trimming: 1 base; J trimming: 13 bases; junction bases outside the gene matches: 4. CDR1 is MGHRA, CDR2 YSYEKL, per germline. The CDR3 has 12 residues. The CDR3 region has the DNA TGCGCCAGCAGCCAAGTCGGGACAGAACAGTTCTTC. Its translation: CASSQVGTEQFF.

The gene calls are TRBV28 and TRBJ2-3; 9 positions match TRBD2. This CDR3 spans 16 amino acids. Germline loops: CDR1 MDHEN, CDR2 SYDVKM. With V trimmed by 4 bases and J by 3 bases, 8 bases remained unmatched. The CDR3: CASSSRRLAATDTQYF. For the CDR3, the DNA is TGTGCCAGCAGTTCCCGTAGACTAGCGGCTACAGATACGCAGTATTTT. Supplemented by reference TRBV28 and TRBJ2-3, the full variable domain reads DVKVTQSSRYLVKRTGEKVFLECVQDMDHENMFWYRQDPGLGLRLIYFSYDVKMKEKGDIPEGYSVSREKKERFSLILESASTNQTSMYLCASSSRRLAATDTQYFGPGTRLTVL.

The genes are TRBV2 and TRBJ2-5; unclear D gene. Germline values: CDR1 SNHLY, CDR2 FYNNEI. The CDR3 sequence is 15 residues long. V was trimmed by 5 bases and J by 2 bases, leaving 15 bases between them. The CDR3 spells CASSTAPKAQETQYF. The CDR3 DNA follows: TGTGCCAGCAGTACAGCCCCGAAGGCACAAGAGACCCAGTACTTC.

V usage is TRBV2 and J usage is TRBJ2-5; 9 bases align to TRBD2. The germline V gene encodes CDR1 SNHLY and CDR2 FYNNEI. Germline trimming cut 7 bases from V and 3 bases from J; bases unmatched to any gene: 6. The CDR3 runs 14 residues. The CDR3 sequence is CASIGGGAEETQYF. The CDR3 coding sequence is TGTGCCAGCATTGGCGGGGGGGCAGAAGAGACCCAGTACTTC.

The rearrangement links TRBV7-9 to TRBJ1-2; possibly TRBD1 for D (5 bases). The germline gives CDR1 SEHNR, CDR2 FQNEAQ (reference sequence). The V and J ends lost 2 bases and 0 bases respectively, with 16 bases between them. The CDR3 spans 17 residues. CDR3 nucleotides: TGTGCCAGCAGCTTATTACTCGGGGGAAACACTAACTATGGCTACACCTTC. Its protein is CASSLLLGGNTNYGYTF.

This rearrangement joins TRBV6-1 to TRBJ2-7; D uncertain. V was shortened by 4 bases and J by 3 bases, with 13 bases between the two germline ends. The germline V gene has CDR1 MNHNS and CDR2 SASEGT. This CDR3 has 14 amino acids. The CDR3 sequence: CASSVLRTSYEQYF. As DNA, the CDR3 is TGTGCCAGCAGTGTCTTGAGGACGAGCTACGAGCAGTACTTC.